The 29 T cell receptor beta chains given below trace back to one sample, sequenced in a study of shared clonotypes between healthy human individuals. Terminally differentiated effector memory CD45RA+ cells were excluded from the naive CD8 cells, which were CD45RO-negative and positively selected for CCR7. Repertoires were generated with immunoSEQ multiplex PCR, while TCRdb's copy carries only in-frame clones and drops some. The sample lists around 600,000 clones; around 95% were seen once. The sample was naive CD8+ T cells sorted from blood. Every receptor here comes from a woman aged 30 to 39 in good health.

This chain joins TRBV5-6 and TRBJ2-2; D call uncertain. V was cut by 4 bases and J by 5 bases, with 6 bases left in between. This CDR3 contains 12 residues. CDR1 and CDR2 (germline): SGHDT, YYEEEE. CDR3 nucleotide sequence: TGTGCCAGCAGCGAGACAACCGGGGAGCTGTTTTTT. It translates to CASSETTGELFF.

The V gene is TRBV27, the J gene TRBJ2-1; D is perhaps TRBD1 or TRBD2 (5 bases each). The CDR3 spans 14 residues. V gave up 4 bases and J gave up 6 bases, with 13 bases separating them. The V gene's germline CDR1 is MNHEY and CDR2 SMNVEV (reference sequence). The CDR3 DNA reads TGTGCCAGCAGTTCAGGGACGCTGGGCAATGAGCAGTTCTTC. It translates to CASSSGTLGNEQFF.

The rearrangement uses TRBV7-8 and TRBJ2-7; TRBD1 might be the D (6 bases). The CDR3 totals 14 residues. Germline V lookup: CDR1 SGHVS, CDR2 FQNEAQ. Trimming took 0 bases from V and 2 from J, leaving 8 bases between them. CDR3: CASSLAWDTYEQYF. Here the CDR3 DNA reads TGTGCCAGCAGCTTAGCGTGGGACACCTACGAGCAGTACTTC.

This sequence joins TRBV28 and TRBJ2-7; 9 positions match TRBD2. V trimming: 5 bases; J trimming: 5 bases; junction bases outside the gene matches: 25. Germline lookup yields CDR1 MDHEN and CDR2 SYDVKM. The CDR3 contains 20 residues. CDR3 sequence (DNA): TGTGCCAGCAGTCCGCCGGCCCATCGACTAGCGGTAATACTTGGCGACGAGCAGTACTTC. As protein: CASSPPAHRLAVILGDEQYF.

The J gene is TRBJ2-7, the V gene TRBV4-1, with 8 nucleotides matching TRBD1. Per the germline V gene, CDR1 is MGHRA and CDR2 is YSYEKL. J lost 4 bases, V lost 5 bases, and 10 bases had no gene match. CDR3 size: 15 residues. The CDR3 region is CASSEGQGIFYEQYF. CDR3 bases: TGCGCCAGCAGCGAAGGACAGGGTATTTTTTACGAGCAGTACTTC.

This sequence joins TRBV30 and TRBJ2-7; D gene uncertain. Trimming removed 5 bases from V and 5 bases from J, with 10 bases in between. This CDR3 is 11 amino acids long. Germline-derived CDR1 and CDR2 are GTSNPN and SVGIG (reference sequence). DNA of the CDR3: TGTGCCTGGGCGGACGGAGACGAGCAGTACTTC. Translation gives CAWADGDEQYF.

Written as DNA, the CDR3 is TGCAGCGTTGTTTTAAGGACAGGTGGTGGGATGATCTCTGGAAACACCATATATTTT. Translated: CSVVLRTGGGMISGNTIYF. The chain is built from TRBV29-1 and TRBJ1-3; 7 bases map to TRBD1. CDR3 length: 19 residues. Trimming cost V 4 bases and J 0 bases; bases outside gene matches: 18. Looked up from germline, CDR1 is SQVTM and CDR2 is ANQGSEA.

The V call is TRBV7-8, the J call TRBJ2-1, with TRBD2 as a possible D gene (7 bases). Per the germline V gene, CDR1 is SGHVS and CDR2 is FQNEAQ. The CDR3 runs to 16 residues. Trimming shortened V by 5 bases and J by 5 bases, and 19 bases separated the two germline ends. The CDR3 region is CASSRWREGVNNEQFF. The CDR3 nucleotides are TGTGCCAGCAGCCGGTGGAGGGAGGGGGTAAACAATGAGCAGTTCTTC.

The V call is TRBV6-1, the J call TRBJ2-7, with D possibly being TRBD2 (6 bases). Trimming shortened V by 7 bases and J by 2 bases, and 18 bases separated the two germline ends. Germline CDR1 reads MNHNS; CDR2 reads SASEGT. The CDR3 extends over 15 amino acids. The DNA of the CDR3 is TGTGCCAGCAATACCCACCCTAGCGCTCCCTACGAGCAGTACTTC. Translation gives CASNTHPSAPYEQYF.

The J gene is TRBJ2-1, the V gene TRBV7-2, with 10 bases aligning to TRBD2. With 1 base clipped from V and 6 bases from J, the junction kept 3 bases outside the gene matches. The CDR3 contains 15 residues. Germline V lookup: CDR1 SGHTA, CDR2 FQGNSA. The CDR3 spells CASSLEAGGANEQFF. CDR3 coding DNA: TGTGCCAGCAGCTTAGAAGCGGGAGGGGCCAATGAGCAGTTCTTC.

The chain combines TRBV7-8 with TRBJ2-1, with a tentative D call TRBD2 (5 bases). The CDR3 totals 14 residues. Between the trimmed V and J ends, which lost 1 base and 7 bases, there was a span of 11 bases. Germline loops: CDR1 SGHVS, CDR2 FQNEAQ. The CDR3 region is CASSLGGLFNEQFF. The CDR3 DNA is TGTGCCAGCAGCTTAGGAGGACTCTTTAATGAGCAGTTCTTC.

The chain combines TRBV11-2 with TRBJ1-2; D unclear. The CDR3 extends over 15 amino acids. Germline V gene data show CDR1 as SGHAT and CDR2 as FQNNGV. Trimming pared 0 bases from V and 2 bases from J, leaving 10 bases between. The DNA for the CDR3 is TGTGCCAGCAGCTTAGATTTGGGGAGAAACTATGGCTACACCTTC. Translated: CASSLDLGRNYGYTF.

This chain uses TRBV27 with TRBJ2-7; 12 bases map to TRBD1. This CDR3 spans 15 amino acids. Germline V gene data show CDR1 as MNHEY and CDR2 as SMNVEV (reference sequence). The trim removed 4 bases at V and 2 bases at J, leaving 3 bases unmatched. The CDR3 here is CASSSGTGGAYEQYF. CDR3 nucleotides: TGTGCCAGCAGTTCCGGGACAGGGGGCGCCTACGAGCAGTACTTC.

This sequence joins TRBV13 and TRBJ2-7, with D possibly being TRBD1 (6 bases). Trimming pared 5 bases from V and 4 bases from J, leaving 24 bases between. This CDR3 region has 17 residues. Germline CDR1 is PRHDT and CDR2 is FYEKMQ (reference sequence). Written as DNA, the CDR3 is TGTGCCAGCAGCGAACAGGGCTATGGACCGCGTGGGTACGAGCAGTACTTC. Its translation: CASSEQGYGPRGYEQYF. The whole variable domain, remainder taken from reference TRBV13 and TRBJ2-7, is AAGVIQSPRHLIKEKRETATLKCYPIPRHDTVYWYQQGPGQDPQFLISFYEKMQSDKGSIPDRFSAQQFSDYHSELNMSSLELGDSALYFCASSEQGYGPRGYEQYFGPGTRLTVT.

This clone was counted between two and nine times. V and J are TRBV7-9 and TRBJ2-5; TRBD2 agrees at 13 bases. V lost 5 bases, J lost 4 bases, and 4 bases stayed unmatched. This CDR3 has 15 amino acids. The germline gives CDR1 SEHNR, CDR2 FQNEAQ (reference sequence). CDR3: CASSRLAGGRETQYF. DNA of the CDR3: TGTGCCAGCAGCCGACTAGCGGGAGGTAGAGAGACCCAGTACTTC.

The count of this clone is one. This chain connects TRBV12-5 to TRBJ2-7; D not resolved. V dropped 0 bases and J dropped 3 bases, with 9 bases sitting between them. This CDR3 comprises 14 residues. The germline V gene encodes CDR1 LGHNT and CDR2 FRNRAP. CDR3 sequence: CASGLVGSLYEQYF. The DNA for the CDR3 is TGTGCTAGTGGTTTGGTCGGCAGTCTCTACGAGCAGTACTTC.

The chain couples TRBV27 to TRBJ2-1; no clear D gene. The CDR3 runs to 11 residues. Germline-derived CDR1 and CDR2 are MNHEY and SMNVEV (reference sequence). Between the trimmed V and J ends, which lost 6 bases and 9 bases, there was a span of 9 bases. The CDR3 sequence: CASSLGAEQFF. The CDR3 DNA reads TGTGCCAGCAGCTTGGGTGCTGAGCAGTTCTTC.

The V call is TRBV7-6, the J call TRBJ1-3, with D possibly matching TRBD1 (6 bases). This CDR3 spans 15 amino acids. From germline, CDR1 is SGHVS and CDR2 FNYEAQ. Trimming removed 5 bases at V and 0 bases at J, with 11 bases between. The CDR3 coding sequence is TGTGCCAGCAGCCCTCAAGGGGGCTCTGGAAACACCATATATTTT. Protein: CASSPQGGSGNTIYF.

The J gene is TRBJ1-2, the V gene TRBV5-8, with D maybe TRBD1 (5 bases). Trimming shortened V by 0 bases and J by 8 bases, and 14 bases separated the two germline ends. Looked up from germline, CDR1 is SGHTS and CDR2 is YDEGEE. CDR3 length: 14 residues. The CDR3 DNA follows: TGTGCCAGCAGCTTGGGACAGCTCGATAGGGGCTACACCTTC. The encoded protein is CASSLGQLDRGYTF.

CDR3 nucleotide sequence: TGTGCCAGCAGCTCGAGGGGCAGGGGAGACGAGCAGTACTTC. It is translated as CASSSRGRGDEQYF. This sequence joins TRBV7-9 and TRBJ2-7; TRBD1 is a possible D gene (6 bases). The CDR3 consists of 14 residues. Germline V gives CDR1 SEHNR, CDR2 FQNEAQ (reference sequence). V shed 4 bases and J shed 5 bases, with 15 bases lying between them. Drawing the rest from reference TRBV7-9 and TRBJ2-7, the complete variable domain is DTGVSQNPRHKITKRGQNVTFRCDPISEHNRLYWYRQTLGQGPEFLTYFQNEAQLEKSRLLSDRFSAERPKGSFSTLEIQRTEQGDSAMYLCASSSRGRGDEQYFGPGTRLTVT.

V and J are TRBV9 and TRBJ2-6, with D maybe TRBD2 (6 bases). This CDR3 spans 16 amino acids. V dropped 7 bases and J dropped 0 bases, with 14 bases sitting between them. Per the germline V gene, CDR1 is SGDLS and CDR2 is YYNGEE. CDR3 nucleotides: TGTGCCAGCGGGGTAGCGGCGGACTCTGGGGCCAACGTCCTGACTTTC. Its translation is CASGVAADSGANVLTF.

The chain joins TRBV29-1 to TRBJ2-1; 8 positions agree with TRBD2. The CDR3 spans 15 residues. The germline V gene has CDR1 SQVTM and CDR2 ANQGSEA. V lost 2 bases, J lost 0 bases, and 3 bases stayed unmatched. The CDR3 DNA sequence: TGCAGCGTTGAACGACTAGCGAGCTCCTACAATGAGCAGTTCTTC. Translated, it gives CSVERLASSYNEQFF.

J is TRBJ2-1 and V is TRBV6-6; no definite D call. The V gene's germline CDR1 is MNHNY and CDR2 SVGAGI (reference sequence). V was clipped by 6 bases and J by 5 bases, with 17 bases between them. This CDR3 spans 15 amino acids. Here the CDR3 reads CASRPFAQIDNEQFF. As DNA, the CDR3 is TGTGCCAGCAGACCCTTCGCGCAGATAGACAATGAGCAGTTCTTC.

The chain couples TRBV10-3 to TRBJ1-5; maybe TRBD1 (5 bases). Germline V CDR1 and CDR2: ENHRY, SYGVKD. There are 17 residues in the CDR3. V gave up 3 bases and J gave up 0 bases, with 15 bases separating them. The CDR3 DNA reads as TGTGCCATCAGTGAAAATGGTGCGGGGCATAGCAATCAGCCCCAGCATTTT. Translating it yields CAISENGAGHSNQPQHF.

The chain combines TRBV13 with TRBJ1-2; TRBD1 might be the D (6 bases). Trimming left V 4 bases short and J 8 bases short, with 17 bases between. This CDR3 is 14 amino acids long. Germline CDR1 is PRHDT and CDR2 is FYEKMQ (reference sequence). The CDR3 spells CASSSPGHLRGYTF. In nucleotides, the CDR3 is TGTGCCAGCAGCTCGCCGGGACACCTGAGGGGCTACACCTTC.

This chain's CDR3 is CASSMGSYSNQPQHF. The CDR3 coding sequence is TGTGCCAGTAGTATGGGGAGCTATAGCAATCAGCCCCAGCATTTT. The V call is TRBV19, the J call TRBJ1-5; D gene ambiguous. V gave up 3 bases and J gave up 0 bases, with 9 bases separating them. Per the germline V gene, CDR1 is LNHDA and CDR2 is SQIVND (reference sequence). The CDR3 runs 15 residues.

The chain links TRBV11-2 to TRBJ2-7; 11 positions match TRBD1. The CDR3 covers 16 residues. The V and J ends lost 4 bases and 3 bases, in that order; junction bases with no gene match: 8. Germline V CDR1 and CDR2: SGHAT, FQNNGV. For the CDR3, the DNA is TGTGCCAGCAGCTCTTACCGGGACAGGGGGGACTACGAGCAGTACTTC. Amino acid sequence: CASSSYRDRGDYEQYF.

This sequence joins TRBV28 and TRBJ2-7; D is uncertain. Trimming shortened V by 6 bases and J by 6 bases, and 15 bases separated the two germline ends. This CDR3 comprises 13 residues. Per germline, CDR1 MDHEN and CDR2 SYDVKM. CDR3 region: CASRNGGNPEQYF. CDR3 in DNA: TGTGCCAGCAGAAATGGTGGGAATCCCGAGCAGTACTTC.

V is TRBV11-2 and J is TRBJ2-2; D possibly corresponds to TRBD1 (5 bases). The CDR3 sequence is 15 residues long. V was cut by 4 bases and J by 1 base, with 10 bases left in between. The germline V gene has CDR1 SGHAT and CDR2 FQNNGV. The DNA for the CDR3 is TGTGCCAGCAGCTCTAGACAGCAGAACACCGGGGAGCTGTTTTTT. Residues: CASSSRQQNTGELFF. Supplemented by reference TRBV11-2 and TRBJ2-2, the full variable domain reads EAGVAQSPRYKIIEKRQSVAFWCNPISGHATLYWYQQILGQGPKLLIQFQNNGVVDDSQLPKDRFSAERLKGVDSTLKIQPAKLEDSAVYLCASSSRQQNTGELFFGEGSRLTVL.